These 27 T cell receptor beta chains were sequenced from one sample in a study of Graves' ophthalmopathy and Graves' hyperthyroidism. Transcripts of RNA were the source for amplifying TCR beta CDR3 regions. RT-PCR in the first round used HTBI primers; a second-round multiplex PCR followed. From the multiplex PCR reads, TCRdb called clonotypes with MiXCR, one entry per CDR3 protein. The repertoire consists of approximately 410,000 distinct CDR3 sequences, with 15% to 19% occurring once and the leading ten covering approximately 7%. Sample: peripheral blood. These receptors came from a woman aged 18-35 years with stable Graves' hyperthyroidism.

This clonotype showed up many times. The genes are TRBV11-3 and TRBJ2-5; D gene uncertain. Per the germline V gene, CDR1 is SGHNT and CDR2 is YENEEA. The V end lost 5 bases, the J end lost 2 bases, and 15 bases lay between the germline ends. The CDR3 is made up of 15 amino acids. The CDR3 reads CASSPSASPQETQYF. CDR3 nucleotide sequence: TGTGCCAGCAGCCCTAGTGCCTCCCCTCAAGAGACCCAGTACTTC. The variable domain in full, completed from reference TRBV11-3 and TRBJ2-5, reads EAGVVQSPRYKIIEKKQPVAFWCNPISGHNTLYWYLQNLGQGPELLIRYENEEAVDDSQLPKDRFSAERLKGVDSTLKIQPAELGDSAVYLCASSPSASPQETQYFGPGTRLLVL.

This clonotype was detected many times. This chain uses TRBV6-2 or TRBV6-3 with TRBJ2-7, with 10 bases identical to TRBD1. Germline values: CDR1 MNHEY, CDR2 SVGEGT. The CDR3 spans 17 residues. J gave up 5 bases and V 4 bases, and 14 bases lay outside the gene matches. In DNA, the CDR3 is TGTGCCAGCAGTTCGGCTCCCGGGACAGGGGCTGGAGACGAGCAGTACTTC. Protein sequence: CASSSAPGTGAGDEQYF.

In its sample, this clonotype was seen many times. This chain links TRBV29-1 with TRBJ1-2; tentatively, D is TRBD1 (6 bases). Looked up from germline, CDR1 is SQVTM and CDR2 is ANQGSEA. This CDR3 comprises 14 residues. V was trimmed by 7 bases and J by 3 bases, leaving 18 bases between them. The CDR3 DNA sequence: TGCAGCGCCCTCCCCGAGGACAGAGACTATGGCTACACCTTC. Its protein is CSALPEDRDYGYTF.

This clonotype was picked up a small number of times. At one end the junction does not follow the germline gene, possibly because of a read error. The V and J genes are TRBV18 and TRBJ1-1; perhaps TRBD1 as D (6 bases). The CDR3 is 16 residues long. The germline gives CDR1 KGHSH, CDR2 LQKENI. The CDR3 region is CTSSPPGVNRNTEAFF. The DNA for the CDR3 is TGTACCAGCTCACCACCAGGGGTCAATCGGAACACTGAAGCTTTCTTT.

There are many counts of this clonotype. The genes are TRBV12-5 and TRBJ1-1; D ambiguous. Trimming pared 3 bases from V and 5 bases from J, leaving 7 bases between. Germline V gene sequence: CDR1 LGHNT, CDR2 FRNRAP. The CDR3 consists of 12 residues. CDR3 nucleotide sequence: TGTGCTAGTGGTTTTTCGTGGACTGAAGCTTTCTTT. Translation: CASGFSWTEAFF.

This clonotype was seen ten or more times. This sequence joins TRBV20-1 and TRBJ2-7, with 7 positions matching TRBD1. The CDR3 spans 15 residues. J lost 5 bases, V lost 5 bases, and 15 bases had no gene match. In germline, CDR1 is DFQATT, CDR2 SNEGSKA (reference sequence). Written as DNA, the CDR3 is TGCAGTGCTTCCGGGTCAGAGACAGGGTACAACGAGCAGTACTTC. This translates into CSASGSETGYNEQYF.

In this sample, this clonotype turned up many times. The CDR3 protein is CATSVRGLETQYF. The DNA of the CDR3 is TGTGCCACCTCCGTTAGGGGCTTGGAGACCCAGTACTTC. The chain combines TRBV24-1 with TRBJ2-5; D perhaps matches TRBD1 (5 bases). V lost 9 bases to trimming and J lost 5 bases, with 15 bases between them. The CDR3 consists of 13 residues. The germline CDR1 and CDR2 sequences are KGHDR and SFDVKD.

The table lists this clonotype with many counts. The chain joins TRBV28 to TRBJ1-5, with 7 bases aligning to TRBD1. Germline V gene data show CDR1 as MDHEN and CDR2 as SYDVKM. V gave up 6 bases and J gave up 7 bases; unmatched junction bases: 12. CDR3 length: 15 amino acids. CDR3 DNA: TGTGCCAGCAGACGACAGGGAGGGAGTACCCAGCCCCAGCATTTT. This codes for CASRRQGGSTQPQHF.

Regarding this clonotype: This may arise from a read error, as a much more abundant clone is one base away. The CDR3 region is CASSLQGATGCTF. For the CDR3, the DNA is TGTGCCAGCAGCCTACAGGGGGCCACTGGCTGCACCTTC. The gene calls are TRBV6-7 and TRBJ1-2, with 9 bases lining up with TRBD1. TRBV6-7 is filed as an ORF, its function uncertain. The CDR3 has 13 residues.

In this sample, this clonotype turned up many times. The chain links TRBV5-1 to TRBJ2-5; TRBD2 agrees at 11 bases. The germline V gene encodes CDR1 SGHRS and CDR2 YFSETQ. There are 17 residues in the CDR3. V shed 1 base, J shed 2 bases, and the junction held 7 bases outside the gene matches. This CDR3 is CASSLTSSGGSQETQYF. CDR3 nucleotides: TGCGCCAGCAGCTTGACGTCTAGCGGGGGGTCGCAAGAGACCCAGTACTTC.

This clonotype was counted ten times or more. CDR3 in amino acids: CASSLDSGGRGETQYF. The CDR3 bases are TGTGCCAGCAGCTTAGATAGCGGGGGCCGAGGAGAGACCCAGTACTTC. V gene TRBV7-6 combines with J gene TRBJ2-5; 9 nucleotides agree with TRBD2. J lost 4 bases, V lost 1 base, and 7 bases had no gene match. The CDR3 has 16 amino acids. Germline CDR1 SGHVS, CDR2 FNYEAQ.

This rearrangement joins TRBV5-1 to TRBJ2-7; TRBD2 might be the D (6 bases). The V gene lost 4 bases and the J gene lost 4 bases, with 18 bases spanning the gap. The CDR3 sequence is 15 residues long. Germline CDR1 is SGHRS and CDR2 is YFSETQ. The CDR3 DNA reads as TGCGCCAGCAGCGGCCGCGGGGCGCTGAGATACGAGCAGTACTTC. Encoded protein: CASSGRGALRYEQYF.

This clonotype occurred many times. The chain links TRBV24-1 to TRBJ2-5; a weak D match, TRBD2 (6 bases). With 7 bases removed from V and 5 bases from J, the gap between germline ends came to 22 bases. Germline CDR1 KGHDR, CDR2 SFDVKD. The CDR3 loop spans 16 amino acids. The CDR3 region is CATSGDFLGGWETQYF. The CDR3 region has the DNA TGTGCCACCAGCGGGGACTTCCTCGGGGGATGGGAGACCCAGTACTTC.

This clonotype showed up many times. The chain's CDR3 is CASSGGVEAFF. The CDR3 DNA reads TGTGCCAGCAGTGGGGGTGTAGAAGCTTTCTTT. The chain has TRBV2 and TRBJ1-1; D not resolved. Trimming cost V 4 bases and J 8 bases, with 8 bases left between them. CDR3 length: 11 amino acids. CDR1 and CDR2 (germline): SNHLY, FYNNEI. The variable domain in full, with the rest retrieved from reference TRBV2 and TRBJ1-1, is EPEVTQTPSHQVTQMGQEVILRCVPISNHLYFYWYRQILGQKVEFLVSFYNNEISEKSEIFDDQFSVERPDGSNFTLKIRSTKLEDSAMYFCASSGGVEAFFGQGTRLTVV.

This rearrangement joins TRBV28 to TRBJ2-7, with no clear D. The germline V gene has CDR1 MDHEN and CDR2 SYDVKM. Deletions cut 6 bases from V and 3 bases from J, with 6 bases between. The CDR3 is made up of 11 amino acids. The CDR3 bases are TGTGCCAGCAGAAGTAACTACGAGCAGTACTTC. As protein: CASRSNYEQYF. The full variable domain, in which reference TRBV28 and TRBJ2-7 provide the parts outside the CDR3, is DVKVTQSSRYLVKRTGEKVFLECVQDMDHENMFWYRQDPGLGLRLIYFSYDVKMKEKGDIPEGYSVSREKKERFSLILESASTNQTSMYLCASRSNYEQYFGPGTRLTVT.

This clonotype came up many times. The chain has TRBV28 and TRBJ1-1; tentative D call: TRBD1 (5 bases). The CDR3 loop spans 14 amino acids. Trimming removed 2 bases at V and 4 bases at J, with 11 bases between. Looked up from germline, CDR1 is MDHEN and CDR2 is SYDVKM. CDR3 residues: CASSLGAGPTEAFF. The DNA of the CDR3 is TGTGCCAGCAGTTTAGGCGCAGGGCCCACTGAAGCTTTCTTT.

The chain is built from TRBV5-1 and TRBJ2-5; D gene ambiguous. V was pared by 4 bases and J by 1 base, with 5 bases between. This CDR3 region has 12 residues. CDR1 and CDR2 (germline): SGHRS, YFSETQ. The CDR3 region has the DNA TGCGCCAGCAGCCCGGCCCAAGAGACCCAGTACTTC. As protein: CASSPAQETQYF.

Ten or more counts support this clonotype. The chain has TRBV5-1 and TRBJ2-7; D may be TRBD1 or TRBD2 (5 bases each). The V gene lost 1 base and the J gene lost 6 bases, with 11 bases spanning the gap. CDR3 size: 13 residues. Germline V gene data show CDR1 as SGHRS and CDR2 as YFSETQ. In DNA, the CDR3 is TGCGCCAGCAGCTTGTGGGGACGGGGCGAGCAGTACTTC. It encodes CASSLWGRGEQYF.

This clonotype was seen repeatedly, ten times or more. V and J are TRBV15 and TRBJ1-1, with no clear D. V dropped 3 bases and J dropped 5 bases, with 16 bases sitting between them. The CDR3 runs to 15 residues. Germline CDR1 and CDR2: LNHNV and YYDKDF (reference sequence). In DNA, the CDR3 is TGTGCCACCAGCAGTAGGTTGAAGGGAAGGACTGAAGCTTTCTTT. Translated: CATSSRLKGRTEAFF.

V is TRBV3-1 and J is TRBJ2-7; 16 nucleotides align to TRBD2. The germline gives CDR1 LGHDT, CDR2 YNNKEL (reference sequence). The CDR3 length is 17 residues. J gave up 5 bases and V 4 bases, and 8 bases lay outside the gene matches. The CDR3 DNA reads TGTGCCAGCAGCCTACTGGGACTAGCGGGGGGGCCCGACGAGCAGTACTTC. Protein: CASSLLGLAGGPDEQYF.

This clonotype was counted only a few times. The V and J genes are TRBV29-1 and TRBJ1-1; 7 bases fit TRBD1. V lost 6 bases and J lost 1; bases outside the gene matches: 11. Germline lookup yields CDR1 SQVTM and CDR2 ANQGSEA. There are 15 residues in the CDR3. CDR3 sequence reads: CSVTMTGSPNTEAFF. CDR3 nucleotides: TGCAGCGTGACCATGACAGGGAGCCCGAACACTGAAGCTTTCTTT. Based on the CDR3 plus reference TRBV29-1 and TRBJ1-1, the full variable domain is SAVISQKPSRDICQRGTSLTIQCQVDSQVTMMFWYRQQPGQSLTLIATANQGSEATYESGFVIDKFPISRPNLTFSTLTVSNMSPEDSSIYLCSVTMTGSPNTEAFFGQGTRLTVV.

This clonotype occurred many times. The chain couples TRBV7-2 to TRBJ1-1, with D uncertain. The CDR3 contains 14 residues. Germline CDR1 and CDR2: SGHTA and FQGNSA. The V and J ends lost 1 base and 6 bases respectively, with 12 bases between them. The chain's CDR3 is CASSLDPGVSEAFF. CDR3 coding DNA: TGTGCCAGCAGCTTAGATCCCGGGGTCTCTGAAGCTTTCTTT.

This clonotype has ten or more counts. V gene TRBV7-9 combines with J gene TRBJ1-1; D not resolved. The CDR3 spans 15 residues. Germline CDR1 SEHNR, CDR2 FQNEAQ (reference sequence). Trimming stripped 1 base from V and 3 bases from J, with 12 bases between. CDR3 in amino acids: CASSLVRGRDTEAFF. The CDR3 DNA is TGTGCCAGCAGCTTAGTACGAGGAAGGGACACTGAAGCTTTCTTT.

This clonotype was picked up many times. The rearrangement links TRBV7-9 to TRBJ2-7, with 11 bases identical to TRBD1. In germline, CDR1 is SEHNR, CDR2 FQNEAQ (reference sequence). The CDR3 loop spans 15 amino acids. V was pared by 5 bases and J by 3 bases, with 6 bases of the junction left unmatched. The CDR3 is CASSERDRGVYEQYF. CDR3 DNA sequence: TGTGCCAGCAGCGAAAGGGACAGGGGGGTCTACGAGCAGTACTTC.

This clonotype was counted many times. J is TRBJ1-2 and V is TRBV6-1; D not resolved. V was clipped by 0 bases and J by 4 bases, with 9 bases between them. The CDR3 spans 14 residues. The germline V gene has CDR1 MNHNS and CDR2 SASEGT. The CDR3: CASSEARTVYGYTF. DNA of the CDR3: TGTGCCAGCAGTGAAGCTCGAACCGTCTATGGCTACACCTTC.

The CDR3 sequence: CASSYKGQVNTEAFF. The CDR3 DNA is TGTGCCAGCAGTTACAAGGGGCAGGTGAACACTGAAGCTTTCTTT. J is TRBJ1-1 and V is TRBV6-5, with D possibly being TRBD1 (5 bases). Germline CDR1 reads MNHEY; CDR2 reads SVGAGI. Trimming shortened V by 2 bases and J by 0 bases, and 10 bases separated the two germline ends. This CDR3 contains 15 residues.

This clonotype was counted at least ten times. The CDR3 bases are TGTGCCAGCAGTGGGGACGTGGCGGGCTATGGCTACACCTTC. This translates into CASSGDVAGYGYTF. The V gene is TRBV6-1, the J gene TRBJ1-2; a weak D match, TRBD1 (5 bases). V lost 4 bases and J lost 4, with 13 bases in between. CDR3 length equals 14 residues. Germline values: CDR1 MNHNS, CDR2 SASEGT.